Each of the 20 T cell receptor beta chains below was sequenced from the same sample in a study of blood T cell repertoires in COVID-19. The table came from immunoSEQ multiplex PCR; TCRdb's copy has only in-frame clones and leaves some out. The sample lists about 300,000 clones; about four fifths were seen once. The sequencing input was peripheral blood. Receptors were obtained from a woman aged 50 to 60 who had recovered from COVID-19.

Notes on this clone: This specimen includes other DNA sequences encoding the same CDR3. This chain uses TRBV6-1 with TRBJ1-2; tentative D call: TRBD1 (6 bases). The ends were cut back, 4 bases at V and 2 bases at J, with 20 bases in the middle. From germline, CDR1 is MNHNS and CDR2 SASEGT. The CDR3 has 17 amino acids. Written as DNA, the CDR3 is TGTGCCAGCAGTGTAAAGCGTGGGGAGGGGGGGAACTATGGCTACACCTTC. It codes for CASSVKRGEGGNYGYTF.

CDR3 sequence (DNA): TGCAGTGCTAGTCTTATCAGCGGTCAAGAGACCCAGTACTTC. Its translation: CSASLISGQETQYF. The chain couples TRBV20-1 to TRBJ2-5; weak D call: TRBD2 (5 bases). Per germline, CDR1 DFQATT and CDR2 SNEGSKA (reference sequence). This CDR3 is built from 14 residues. V was cut by 3 bases and J by 2 bases, with 13 bases left in between.

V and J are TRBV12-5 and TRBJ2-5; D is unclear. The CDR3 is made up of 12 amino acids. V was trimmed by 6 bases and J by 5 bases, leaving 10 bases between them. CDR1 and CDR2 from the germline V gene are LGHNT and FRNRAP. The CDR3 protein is CASGITPETQYF. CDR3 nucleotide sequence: TGTGCTAGTGGCATTACTCCGGAGACCCAGTACTTC.

The DNA for the CDR3 is TGTGCCAGCAGCACCGAGACAGGGGCTTATGGCTACACCTTC. Translation gives CASSTETGAYGYTF. The genes are TRBV5-4 and TRBJ1-2; 8 bases agree with TRBD1. J lost 5 bases, V lost 4 bases, and 7 bases had no gene match. CDR3 size: 14 residues. CDR1 SGHNT and CDR2 YYREEE come from the germline V gene (reference sequence).

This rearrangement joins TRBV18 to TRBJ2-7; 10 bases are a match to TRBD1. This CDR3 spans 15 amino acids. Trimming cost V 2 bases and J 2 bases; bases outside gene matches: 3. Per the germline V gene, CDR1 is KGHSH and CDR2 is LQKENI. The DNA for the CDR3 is TGTGCCAGCTCACCATGGACAGGGGGTACCTACGAGCAGTACTTC. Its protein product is CASSPWTGGTYEQYF.

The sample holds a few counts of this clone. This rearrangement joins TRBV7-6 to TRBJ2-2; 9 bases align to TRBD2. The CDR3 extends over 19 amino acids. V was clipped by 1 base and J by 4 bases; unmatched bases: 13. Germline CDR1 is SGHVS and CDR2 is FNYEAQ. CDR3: CASSLGWRGGPSTTGELFF. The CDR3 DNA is TGTGCCAGCAGCTTAGGTTGGCGGGGGGGCCCAAGTACCACCGGGGAGCTGTTTTTT.

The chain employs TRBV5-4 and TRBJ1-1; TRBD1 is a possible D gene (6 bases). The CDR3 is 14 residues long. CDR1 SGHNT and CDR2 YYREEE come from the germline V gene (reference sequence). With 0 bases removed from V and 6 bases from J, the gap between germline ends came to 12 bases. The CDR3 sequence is CASSLAVGAAEAFF. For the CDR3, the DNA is TGTGCCAGCAGCTTGGCGGTGGGGGCAGCTGAAGCTTTCTTT.

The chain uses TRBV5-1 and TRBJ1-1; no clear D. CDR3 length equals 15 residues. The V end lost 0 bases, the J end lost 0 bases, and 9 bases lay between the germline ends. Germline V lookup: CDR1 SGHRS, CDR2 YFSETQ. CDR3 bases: TGCGCCAGCAGCTTGGGGCACAGCATGAACACTGAAGCTTTCTTT. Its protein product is CASSLGHSMNTEAFF.

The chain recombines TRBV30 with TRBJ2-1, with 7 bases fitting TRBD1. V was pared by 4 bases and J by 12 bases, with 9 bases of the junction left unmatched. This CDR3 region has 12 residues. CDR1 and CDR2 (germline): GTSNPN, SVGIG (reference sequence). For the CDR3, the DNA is TGTGCCTGGATGACTGGACAGGTGCCGCAGTTCTTC. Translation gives CAWMTGQVPQFF.

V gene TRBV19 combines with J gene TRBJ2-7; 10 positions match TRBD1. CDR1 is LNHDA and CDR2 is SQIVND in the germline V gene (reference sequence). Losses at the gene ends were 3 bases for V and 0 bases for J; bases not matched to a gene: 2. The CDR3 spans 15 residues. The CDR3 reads CASSMGQGSSYEQYF. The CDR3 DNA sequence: TGTGCCAGTAGTATGGGACAGGGGAGCTCCTACGAGCAGTACTTC.

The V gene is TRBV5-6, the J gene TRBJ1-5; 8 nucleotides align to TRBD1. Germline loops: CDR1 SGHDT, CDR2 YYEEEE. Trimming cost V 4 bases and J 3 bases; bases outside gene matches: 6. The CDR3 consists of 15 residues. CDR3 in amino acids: CASSRTGIPNQPQHF. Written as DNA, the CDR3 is TGTGCCAGCAGCCGGACAGGGATCCCCAATCAGCCCCAGCATTTT.

The DNA for the CDR3 is TGTGCCAGCAGCCGGACAGGGAGCTCCTACAATGAGCAGTTCTTC. This sequence encodes CASSRTGSSYNEQFF. This chain links TRBV6-5 with TRBJ2-1; 8 bases fit TRBD1. The CDR3 totals 15 residues. In germline, CDR1 is MNHEY, CDR2 SVGAGI. The junction had 4 bases not matched to a gene; V was cut back by 6 bases and J by 0 bases.

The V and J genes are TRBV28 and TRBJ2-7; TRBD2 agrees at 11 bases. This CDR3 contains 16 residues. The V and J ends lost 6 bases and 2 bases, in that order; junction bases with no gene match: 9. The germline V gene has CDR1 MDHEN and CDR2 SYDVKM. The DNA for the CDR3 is TGTGCCAGCAGCAATTTTCTAGCGGGGGGTACCTACGAGCAGTACTTC. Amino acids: CASSNFLAGGTYEQYF. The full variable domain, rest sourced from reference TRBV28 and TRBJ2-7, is DVKVTQSSRYLVKRTGEKVFLECVQDMDHENMFWYRQDPGLGLRLIYFSYDVKMKEKGDIPEGYSVSREKKERFSLILESASTNQTSMYLCASSNFLAGGTYEQYFGPGTRLTVT.

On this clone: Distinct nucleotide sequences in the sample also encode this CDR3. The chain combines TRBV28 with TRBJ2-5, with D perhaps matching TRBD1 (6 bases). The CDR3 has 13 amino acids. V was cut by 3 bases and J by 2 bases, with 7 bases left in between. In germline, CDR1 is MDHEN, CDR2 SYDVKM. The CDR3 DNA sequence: TGTGCCAGCAGTTTCAGGGGACAAGAGACCCAGTACTTC. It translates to CASSFRGQETQYF.

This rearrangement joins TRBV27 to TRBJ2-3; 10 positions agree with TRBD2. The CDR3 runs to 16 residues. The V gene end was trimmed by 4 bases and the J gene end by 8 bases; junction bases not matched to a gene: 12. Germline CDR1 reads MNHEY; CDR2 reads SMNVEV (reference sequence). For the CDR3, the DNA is TGTGCCAGCAGTTCATACCAAAGCGGGAGGGGGGTTACGCAGTATTTT. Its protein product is CASSSYQSGRGVTQYF.

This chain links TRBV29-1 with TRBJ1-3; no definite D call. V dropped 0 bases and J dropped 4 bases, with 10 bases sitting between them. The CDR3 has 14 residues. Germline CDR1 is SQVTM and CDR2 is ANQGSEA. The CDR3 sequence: CSVEDYPRGNTIYF. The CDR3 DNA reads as TGCAGCGTTGAAGATTACCCTCGGGGAAACACCATATATTTT. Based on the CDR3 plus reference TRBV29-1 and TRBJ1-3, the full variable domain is SAVISQKPSRDICQRGTSLTIQCQVDSQVTMMFWYRQQPGQSLTLIATANQGSEATYESGFVIDKFPISRPNLTFSTLTVSNMSPEDSSIYLCSVEDYPRGNTIYFGEGSWLTVV.

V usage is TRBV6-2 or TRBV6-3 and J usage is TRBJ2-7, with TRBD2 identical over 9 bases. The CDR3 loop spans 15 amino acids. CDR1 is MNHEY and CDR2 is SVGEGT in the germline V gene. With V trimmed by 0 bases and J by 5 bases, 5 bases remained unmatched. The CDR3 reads CASSYSPSGAHEQYF. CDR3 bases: TGTGCCAGCAGTTACTCCCCTAGCGGGGCCCACGAGCAGTACTTC.

CDR3 in amino acids: CASSPFRQGGSNQPQHF. For the CDR3, the DNA is TGTGCCAGCAGCCCCTTCCGTCAGGGAGGGAGCAATCAGCCCCAGCATTTT. The V gene is TRBV5-8, the J gene TRBJ1-5; a possible D gene is TRBD1 (5 bases). The germline V and J ends were trimmed by 4 bases and 1 base, with 18 bases remaining between them. This CDR3 region has 17 residues. Germline-derived CDR1 and CDR2 are SGHTS and YDEGEE. The whole variable domain, filled in from reference TRBV5-8 and TRBJ1-5, reads EAGVTQSPTHLIKTRGQQATLRCSPISGHTSVYWYQQALGLGLQFLLWYDEGEERNRGNFPPRFSGRQFPNYSSELNVNALELEDSALYLCASSPFRQGGSNQPQHFGDGTRLSIL.

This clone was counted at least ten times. Here the CDR3 reads CASSIWDTRNQPQHF. Written as DNA, the CDR3 is TGTGCCAGTAGTATATGGGACACTCGCAATCAGCCCCAGCATTTT. The gene calls are TRBV19 and TRBJ1-5; D possibly corresponds to TRBD1 (6 bases). The CDR3 has 15 amino acids. V lost 2 bases and J lost 2, with 10 bases in between. In germline, CDR1 is LNHDA, CDR2 SQIVND (reference sequence).

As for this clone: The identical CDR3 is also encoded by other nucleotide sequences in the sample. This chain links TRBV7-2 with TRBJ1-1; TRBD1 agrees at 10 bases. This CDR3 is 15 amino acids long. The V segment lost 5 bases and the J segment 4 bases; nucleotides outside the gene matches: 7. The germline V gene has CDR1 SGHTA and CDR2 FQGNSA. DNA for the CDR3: TGTGCCAGCAGCCTCAGACAGGGGGCAGGCACTGAAGCTTTCTTT. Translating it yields CASSLRQGAGTEAFF.